These T cell receptor beta chains were read from a single sample in a study of CXCR3-negative and CXCR3-positive naive CD8 T cells. TCRdb re-called the 5' RACE reads; one entry per CDR3 protein, DNA not given. The table for this sample gives over 100,000 distinct CDR3 sequences. Sequencing was performed on naive CXCR3+ CD8+ T cells from blood. These receptors were obtained from a human donor in good health. Some clones in this sample may be carry-over from other donors' samples. Each CDR3 is given with its conserved first and last residue.

v_call: TRBV10-3; j_call: TRBJ2-5; cdr3_aa: CATRDTDPQETQYF
v_call: TRBV7-9; j_call: TRBJ2-2; cdr3_aa: CASSQETRDTDTGELFF
v_call: TRBV25-1; j_call: TRBJ2-7; cdr3_aa: CASSELAASYEQYF
v_call: TRBV12-3/TRBV12-4; j_call: TRBJ2-7; cdr3_aa: CASSFSGQDSYF
v_call: TRBV20-1; j_call: TRBJ2-5; cdr3_aa: CSARRSGGQETQYF
v_call: TRBV7-9; j_call: TRBJ1-4; cdr3_aa: CASSTGQGNEKLFF
v_call: TRBV5-1; j_call: TRBJ2-7; cdr3_aa: CASSDGSAYEQYF
v_call: TRBV6-6; j_call: TRBJ2-7; cdr3_aa: CASTEGTGALYEQYF
v_call: TRBV7-8; j_call: TRBJ1-4; cdr3_aa: CASSLARGPPNEKLFF
v_call: TRBV7-9; j_call: TRBJ2-1; cdr3_aa: CASSSDRYMYNEQFF
v_call: TRBV3-1; j_call: TRBJ2-2; cdr3_aa: CASSHPLVPGELFF
v_call: TRBV28; j_call: TRBJ2-1; cdr3_aa: CASSFSYNEQFF
v_call: TRBV4-2; j_call: TRBJ2-2; cdr3_aa: CASSYGTQTGELFF
v_call: TRBV9; j_call: TRBJ2-7; cdr3_aa: CASSPPGQAYEQYF
v_call: TRBV12-3/TRBV12-4; j_call: TRBJ2-7; cdr3_aa: CASSFGAAYEQYF
v_call: TRBV2; j_call: TRBJ2-7; cdr3_aa: CASTPARPLYEQYF
v_call: TRBV12-3/TRBV12-4; j_call: TRBJ2-2; cdr3_aa: CASSHTKNTGELFF
v_call: TRBV4-2; j_call: TRBJ2-1; cdr3_aa: CASSQGPSPYNEQFF
v_call: TRBV29-1; j_call: TRBJ2-7; cdr3_aa: CSVEEAARYSYEQYF
v_call: TRBV4-1; j_call: TRBJ2-7; cdr3_aa: CASSQLTGSGSYEQYF
v_call: TRBV28; j_call: TRBJ2-3; cdr3_aa: CASSSLSGGSTDTQYF
v_call: TRBV2; j_call: TRBJ1-5; cdr3_aa: CASHGRSNQPQHF
v_call: TRBV5-1; j_call: TRBJ1-1; cdr3_aa: CASSLADGIVGAFF
v_call: TRBV5-4; j_call: TRBJ2-1; cdr3_aa: CASSFSGRGSYNEQFF
v_call: TRBV7-2; j_call: TRBJ2-4; cdr3_aa: CASRKGGPGVAKNIQYF
v_call: TRBV20-1; j_call: TRBJ2-3; cdr3_aa: CSAREGLTDTQYF
v_call: TRBV24-1; j_call: TRBJ2-3; cdr3_aa: CATSDPLAGATDTQYF
v_call: TRBV28; j_call: TRBJ2-5; cdr3_aa: CASSFEAGVQETQYF
v_call: TRBV2; j_call: TRBJ1-1; cdr3_aa: CASSQTGLNTEAFF
v_call: TRBV19; j_call: TRBJ2-1; cdr3_aa: CASSIGTRWNEQFF
v_call: TRBV12-3/TRBV12-4; j_call: TRBJ2-5; cdr3_aa: CASSPRVRETQYF
v_call: TRBV6-2/TRBV6-3; j_call: TRBJ2-1; cdr3_aa: CASSRGLAGGTYNEQFF
v_call: TRBV9; j_call: TRBJ2-1; cdr3_aa: CASSSTGAPNNEQFF
v_call: TRBV6-2/TRBV6-3; j_call: TRBJ2-7; cdr3_aa: CASRQPGSHEQYF
v_call: TRBV9; j_call: TRBJ2-2; cdr3_aa: CARPGVRGFRELFF
v_call: TRBV15; j_call: TRBJ2-1; cdr3_aa: CATSIGGLDYNEQFF
v_call: TRBV7-3; j_call: TRBJ2-1; cdr3_aa: CASSLIASGYNEQFF
v_call: TRBV7-6; j_call: TRBJ2-1; cdr3_aa: CASSSGGPYNEQFF
v_call: TRBV12-3/TRBV12-4; j_call: TRBJ2-5; cdr3_aa: CASSYTGTGEHQETQYF
v_call: TRBV28; j_call: TRBJ2-1; cdr3_aa: CASSSRVSGGDEQFF
v_call: TRBV9; j_call: TRBJ1-1; cdr3_aa: CASSVVDGTVDTEAFF
v_call: TRBV4-3; j_call: TRBJ1-5; cdr3_aa: CASSQDAGSGQPQHF
v_call: TRBV20-1; j_call: TRBJ1-3; cdr3_aa: CSARQGNTIYF
v_call: TRBV10-1; j_call: TRBJ2-2; cdr3_aa: CASSEWETGELFF
v_call: TRBV5-1; j_call: TRBJ2-7; cdr3_aa: CVSSLGGMRNEQYF
v_call: TRBV25-1; j_call: TRBJ2-1; cdr3_aa: CASSPRGDHPNEQFF
v_call: TRBV21-1; j_call: TRBJ2-1; cdr3_aa: CASSKARHLFDNEQFF
v_call: TRBV27; j_call: TRBJ1-4; cdr3_aa: CASSLGQNEKLFF
v_call: TRBV7-3; j_call: TRBJ2-2; cdr3_aa: CARGTDRGTGELFF
v_call: TRBV7-8; j_call: TRBJ2-1; cdr3_aa: CASSLLAGGLHEQFF
v_call: TRBV5-1; j_call: TRBJ1-1; cdr3_aa: CASSLGRATEAFF
v_call: TRBV12-3/TRBV12-4; j_call: TRBJ2-5; cdr3_aa: CASSKRSTSGKSETQYF
v_call: TRBV7-9; j_call: TRBJ1-2; cdr3_aa: CASSPGQGADGYTF
v_call: TRBV29-1; j_call: TRBJ2-1; cdr3_aa: CSVETSIIYNEQFF
v_call: TRBV5-1; j_call: TRBJ2-7; cdr3_aa: CASSLARYPYEQYF